A single sample is the source of the 12 T cell receptor beta chains below, sequenced in a study of beta chain features in type 1 diabetes. TCRB transcripts that were expressed got sequenced, as all of the isolated RNA had been reverse transcribed. Using immunoSEQ multiplex PCR, the repertoire was profiled, and TCRdb retains in-frame clones only, with some absent. The sample includes around 300,000 clones, approximately 8% of them seen just once. The source material was central memory CD4+ T cells from blood. The receptors come from a woman between 18 and 29 years old in good health.

This clone was detected only a few times. V gene TRBV9 combines with J gene TRBJ2-5; 7 nucleotides agree with TRBD2. Germline loops: CDR1 SGDLS, CDR2 YYNGEE. Trimming cost V 3 bases and J 4 bases; bases outside gene matches: 6. The CDR3 is made up of 14 amino acids. The CDR3 DNA sequence: TGTGCCAGCAGCGCGCGGGGGACCCGAGAGACCCAGTACTTC. The encoded protein is CASSARGTRETQYF.

In its sample, this clone was seen many times. This sequence joins TRBV4-1 and TRBJ2-3; no clear D. Germline CDR1 is MGHRA and CDR2 is YSYEKL. CDR3 length: 15 amino acids. Trimming removed 0 bases from V and 4 bases from J, with 11 bases in between. The CDR3 DNA follows: TGCGCCAGCAGCCAAGATGGGCTACCACCAGATACGCAGTATTTT. Amino acid sequence: CASSQDGLPPDTQYF.

The CDR3 nucleotides read TGTGCCATCAGTGAGTCGAATATTCGCAGCTATAGCAATCAGCCCCAGCATTTT. It is translated as CAISESNIRSYSNQPQHF. The rearrangement joins TRBV10-3 to TRBJ1-5; D remains unclear. The CDR3 length is 18 residues. Germline CDR1 reads ENHRY; CDR2 reads SYGVKD. The V end lost 0 bases, the J end lost 0 bases, and 15 bases lay between the germline ends.

The gene calls are TRBV5-4 and TRBJ2-7; D is perhaps TRBD2 (5 bases). This CDR3 contains 15 residues. Germline V gene lookup returns CDR1 SGHNT and CDR2 YYREEE (reference sequence). V was shortened by 2 bases and J by 0 bases, with 12 bases between the two germline ends. The chain's CDR3 is CASSFGGTSSYEQYF. CDR3 DNA: TGTGCCAGCAGCTTTGGAGGTACTAGCTCCTACGAGCAGTACTTC. The full variable domain, with the rest looked up from reference TRBV5-4 and TRBJ2-7, is ETGVTQSPTHLIKTRGQQVTLRCSSQSGHNTVSWYQQALGQGPQFIFQYYREEENGRGNFPPRFSGLQFPNYSSELNVNALELDDSALYLCASSFGGTSSYEQYFGPGTRLTVT.

The chain has TRBV5-1 and TRBJ2-4, with D maybe TRBD2 (6 bases). Deletions cut 4 bases from V and 0 bases from J, with 20 bases between. This CDR3 is 18 amino acids long. Germline lookup yields CDR1 SGHRS and CDR2 YFSETQ. As DNA, the CDR3 is TGCGCCAGCAGCCATACAGACTTCGGGGGAATAGCCAAAAACATTCAGTACTTC. It codes for CASSHTDFGGIAKNIQYF.

The chain couples TRBV30 to TRBJ2-6, with 8 bases matching TRBD1. Germline V CDR1 and CDR2: GTSNPN, SVGIG (reference sequence). V gave up 5 bases and J gave up 4 bases; unmatched junction bases: 16. The length of the CDR3 is 18 residues. Here the CDR3 reads CAWGPRGQVPLGANVLTF. The DNA for the CDR3 is TGTGCCTGGGGCCCCCGGGGACAGGTTCCCTTAGGGGCCAACGTCCTGACTTTC. Full variable domain (rest looked up from reference TRBV30 and TRBJ2-6): SQTIHQWPATLVQPVGSPLSLECTVEGTSNPNLYWYRQAAGRGLQLLFYSVGIGQISSEVPQNLSASRPQDRQFILSSKKLLLSDSGFYLCAWGPRGQVPLGANVLTFGAGSRLTVL.

This clone appeared a few times. This chain links TRBV5-6 with TRBJ2-7, with TRBD1 matching 10 bases. Trimming took 2 bases from V and 0 from J; bases not matched to a gene: 5. The CDR3 covers 16 residues. Germline CDR1 reads SGHDT; CDR2 reads YYEEEE. This chain's CDR3 is CASSLLTGGVSYEQYF. Here the CDR3 DNA reads TGTGCCAGCAGCTTACTGACAGGGGGCGTCTCCTACGAGCAGTACTTC.

The V call is TRBV5-1, the J call TRBJ2-7; possibly TRBD1 for D (5 bases). Germline CDR1 SGHRS, CDR2 YFSETQ. Trimming stripped 4 bases from V and 5 bases from J, with 13 bases between. The CDR3 extends over 13 amino acids. This chain's CDR3 is CASSILTVDEQYF. The CDR3 DNA is TGCGCCAGCAGCATCTTGACAGTGGACGAGCAGTACTTC.

This chain connects TRBV7-2 to TRBJ2-6, with 8 bases fitting TRBD2. Per germline, CDR1 SGHTA and CDR2 FQGNSA. CDR3 length: 17 amino acids. The J segment lost 4 bases and the V segment lost 2 bases, leaving 7 bases of the junction unmatched. The CDR3 coding sequence is TGTGCCAGCAGCTTAAAGGGACTAGGGATCGGGGCCAACGTCCTGACTTTC. Translating gives CASSLKGLGIGANVLTF.

This clone has a handful of counts. V usage is TRBV5-6 and J usage is TRBJ2-1, with D hard to call. Germline CDR1 SGHDT, CDR2 YYEEEE. The CDR3 runs to 15 residues. Deletions cut 0 bases from V and 5 bases from J, with 12 bases between. DNA of the CDR3: TGTGCCAGCAGCTTGGATTTAGTGCAAAACAATGAGCAGTTCTTC. Protein product: CASSLDLVQNNEQFF. The complete variable domain, with remaining parts taken from reference TRBV5-6 and TRBJ2-1, reads DAGVTQSPTHLIKTRGQQVTLRCSPKSGHDTVSWYQQALGQGPQFIFQYYEEEERQRGNFPDRFSGHQFPNYSSELNVNALLLGDSALYLCASSLDLVQNNEQFFGPGTRLTVL.

This chain joins TRBV6-1 and TRBJ1-2; TRBD1 is a possible D gene (6 bases). Germline CDR1 and CDR2: MNHNS and SASEGT. The CDR3 sequence is 15 residues long. Trimming removed 0 bases at V and 3 bases at J, with 11 bases between. The CDR3 loop reads CASSEAGDNYYGYTF. In DNA, the CDR3 is TGTGCCAGCAGTGAAGCGGGGGACAATTACTATGGCTACACCTTC.

As DNA, the CDR3 is TGTGCCAGCAGCTTAGCCTCGACTAGTACCTACGAGCAGTACGTC. Its translation is CASSLASTSTYEQYV. The V call is TRBV11-2, the J call TRBJ2-7; TRBD2 might be the D (6 bases). The CDR3 length is 15 residues. The V gene's germline CDR1 is SGHAT and CDR2 FQNNGV. Trimming shortened V by 1 base and J by 2 bases, and 12 bases separated the two germline ends.